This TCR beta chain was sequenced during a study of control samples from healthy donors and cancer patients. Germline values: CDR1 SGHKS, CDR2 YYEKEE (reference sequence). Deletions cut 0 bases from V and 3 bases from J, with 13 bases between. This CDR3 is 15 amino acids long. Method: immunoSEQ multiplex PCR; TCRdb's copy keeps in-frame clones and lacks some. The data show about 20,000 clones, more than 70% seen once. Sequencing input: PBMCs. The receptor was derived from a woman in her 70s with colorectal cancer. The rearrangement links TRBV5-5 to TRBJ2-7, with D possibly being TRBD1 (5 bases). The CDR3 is CASSLEWQGLYEQYF. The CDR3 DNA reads TGTGCCAGCAGCTTGGAGTGGCAGGGCCTCTACGAGCAGTACTTC.